This TCR beta chain was retrieved from a study of blood T cell repertoires in COVID-19. Study details: Nucleic acid was either cDNA or gDNA, and it came from T cells, B-cell-depleted T cells, or PBMCs.

Trimming took off 3 bases at V and 5 bases at J, with 10 bases between the two ends. This CDR3 has 13 residues. Germline CDR1 LNHNV, CDR2 YYDKDF (reference sequence). Using immunoSEQ multiplex PCR, the repertoire was profiled, and TCRdb retains in-frame clones only, with some absent. Here the sample spans over 100,000 clones, over 80% being singletons. V and J are TRBV15 and TRBJ1-1; weak D call: TRBD1 (6 bases). The receptor comes from a woman between 70 and 85 years old with acute or convalescent COVID-19. The sequencing sample was made of peripheral blood. CDR3 sequence (DNA): TGTGCCACCAGCAGTATCAGGGGAACTGAAGCTTTCTTT. It encodes CATSSIRGTEAFF.